A selection of T cell receptor beta chains follows, all from one sample in a study of identical twins. TCRdb reprocessed the 5' RACE reads via MiXCR and lists one record per CDR3 protein. This table holds 420,000 or so distinct CDR3 sequences, roughly 20% found once. The sequencing input was naive T cells sorted from blood. The receptors derive from a man aged 50 to 60 in good health. The CDR3 runs from the conserved cysteine through the conserved F or W. The D gene is left open where the match is weak. A clone size is listed for some rows: how often the clone was seen (once, few, many), or a class if it is expanded.

D gene: -; V gene: TRBV6-2/TRBV6-3; J gene: TRBJ1-2; clone size: many; CDR3 DNA: TGTGCCACCACCAGCGGGGGGACCGGCTACACCTTC; CDR3 protein: CATTSGGTGYTF
D gene: TRBD1; V gene: TRBV12-3/TRBV12-4; J gene: TRBJ2-7; clone size: few; CDR3 DNA: TGTGCCAGCACGACAGGGGCTAGCGAGCAGTACTTC; CDR3 protein: CASTTGASEQYF
D gene: -; V gene: TRBV5-1; J gene: TRBJ1-1; clone size: many; CDR3 DNA: TGCGCCAGCAGCCCCTCCGACAGTTCTTACACTGAAGCTTTCTTT; CDR3 protein: CASSPSDSSYTEAFF
D gene: -; V gene: TRBV21-1; J gene: TRBJ2-1; clone size: -; CDR3 DNA: TGTGCCAGCAGCAAAGCCTTGGGGAGTCAGCAGTTCTTC; CDR3 protein: CASSKALGSQQFF
D gene: -; V gene: TRBV6-2/TRBV6-3; J gene: TRBJ1-5; clone size: -; CDR3 DNA: TGTGCCAGCAGTTATGGGGGCCCTGGGAATCAGCCCCAGCATTTT; CDR3 protein: CASSYGGPGNQPQHF
D gene: TRBD2; V gene: TRBV5-6; J gene: TRBJ2-7; clone size: few; CDR3 DNA: TGTGCCAGCAGCGTCCCGACTAGCGGCGCCTACGAGCAGTACTTC; CDR3 protein: CASSVPTSGAYEQYF
D gene: -; V gene: TRBV4-3; J gene: TRBJ2-1; clone size: -; CDR3 DNA: TGCGCCAGCAGCCAAGATTATGGGGGGTACAATGAGCAGTTCTTC; CDR3 protein: CASSQDYGGYNEQFF
D gene: TRBD2; V gene: TRBV29-1; J gene: TRBJ2-1; clone size: few; CDR3 DNA: TGCAGCGTTGATGGCGGCGGGGGGACCTATGGGTCCTATGAGCAGTTCTTC; CDR3 protein: CSVDGGGGTYGSYEQFF
D gene: TRBD2; V gene: TRBV24-1; J gene: TRBJ2-1; clone size: many; CDR3 DNA: TGTGCCACGGGACCAGGGACTAGCGGTTACAATGAGCAGTTCTTC; CDR3 protein: CATGPGTSGYNEQFF
D gene: TRBD2; V gene: TRBV9; J gene: TRBJ2-6; clone size: -; CDR3 DNA: TGTGCCAGCAGCGTAACGGCTAGCGGTAGCTCTGGGGCCAACGTCCTGACTTTC; CDR3 protein: CASSVTASGSSGANVLTF
D gene: -; V gene: TRBV29-1; J gene: TRBJ1-2; clone size: -; CDR3 DNA: TGCAGCACAGCTTCAGGGATGGGGACCTTC; CDR3 protein: CSTASGMGTF
D gene: -; V gene: TRBV5-1; J gene: TRBJ1-5; clone size: many; CDR3 DNA: TGCGCCAGCAGTCCCGGGGCTGGGGGCAATCAGCCCCAGCATTTT; CDR3 protein: CASSPGAGGNQPQHF
D gene: -; V gene: TRBV20-1; J gene: TRBJ2-5; clone size: many; CDR3 DNA: TGCAGTGCTAGAACGATAGTGTGGGGGGAGACCCAGTACTTC; CDR3 protein: CSARTIVWGETQYF
D gene: -; V gene: TRBV7-2; J gene: TRBJ2-5; clone size: few; CDR3 DNA: TGTGCCAGCAGCTTAGCGGGCGGCATACAAGAGACCCAGTACTTC; CDR3 protein: CASSLAGGIQETQYF
D gene: -; V gene: TRBV10-3; J gene: TRBJ2-2; clone size: -; CDR3 DNA: TGTGCCACTACGGACAGCCCCACCGGGGAGCTGTTTTTT; CDR3 protein: CATTDSPTGELFF
D gene: -; V gene: TRBV5-1; J gene: TRBJ1-3; clone size: -; CDR3 DNA: TGCGCCAGCAGCTTGGCCCTACGGGGAAACACCATATATTTT; CDR3 protein: CASSLALRGNTIYF
D gene: -; V gene: TRBV7-6; J gene: TRBJ2-1; clone size: -; CDR3 DNA: TGTGCCAGCAGCTTAGGGTCGGAGGGGCAGTTCTTC; CDR3 protein: CASSLGSEGQFF
D gene: TRBD2; V gene: TRBV6-2/TRBV6-3; J gene: TRBJ2-7; clone size: many; CDR3 DNA: TGTGCCAGCGATAGCGGGAGATCAATCTCCTACGAGCAGTACTTC; CDR3 protein: CASDSGRSISYEQYF
D gene: -; V gene: TRBV20-1; J gene: TRBJ2-7; clone size: many; CDR3 DNA: TGCAGTGCTAGGCCAAATTCTAGGGCCTACGAGCAGTACTTC; CDR3 protein: CSARPNSRAYEQYF
D gene: TRBD1; V gene: TRBV6-5; J gene: TRBJ2-1; clone size: few; CDR3 DNA: TGTGCCAGCAGTTATGGGCAGGGGGCCCATGAGCAGTTCTTC; CDR3 protein: CASSYGQGAHEQFF
D gene: TRBD1; V gene: TRBV29-1; J gene: TRBJ2-7; clone size: -; CDR3 DNA: TGCAGCGTTGTACGGGACAGAGACTACGAGCAGTACTTC; CDR3 protein: CSVVRDRDYEQYF
D gene: -; V gene: TRBV5-1; J gene: TRBJ2-5; clone size: few; CDR3 DNA: TGCGCCAGCGGGTCCGGGAGAGGCCAAGAGACCCAGTACTTC; CDR3 protein: CASGSGRGQETQYF
D gene: TRBD2; V gene: TRBV9; J gene: TRBJ2-7; clone size: many; CDR3 DNA: TGTGCCAGCAGCGGCCCCGAACTAGCGGGAGGGCTTTGTTTGTCGTACGAGCAGTACTTC; CDR3 protein: CASSGPELAGGLCLSYEQYF